This T cell receptor (beta chain) was found in a study of T cell repertoires in aging, cancer and after chemotherapy. Overall study context: Paired samples before and after chemotherapy came from chronic lymphocytic leukemia patients on fludarabine- or bendamustine-based regimens. Findings and limits, study-wide: Rebound thymic output was suggested by rising median generation probability during chemotherapy in each cancer cohort. Compared with age-matched healthy donors, untreated hematological or solid cancer patients showed higher blood TCR clonality. In healthy donors, age-related TCR diversity loss mainly reflected lost richness.

Peripheral blood genomic DNA, not sorted cells or RNA, was the template. In this sample, this clonotype is large. The antigen is not known. Rearranged V-D-J TRB sequences were amplified with a mixed TRB-A/B primer pool. TCRdb fed the multiplex PCR reads into MiXCR, producing one record per CDR3 protein. This sample yields approximately 3,200 distinct CDR3 sequences, of which about 20% are seen a single time; roughly a fifth belongs to the top ten. Specimen: blood. The receptor comes from a human donor with a blood cancer.

The CDR3 sequence is CASSYSWVHEQFF. Written as DNA, the CDR3 is TGTGCCAGCAGTTACTCATGGGTCCATGAGCAGTTCTTC. J is TRBJ2-1 and V is TRBV6-5; no clear D gene. V was pared by 0 bases and J by 8 bases, with 8 bases between. Germline CDR1 reads MNHEY; CDR2 reads SVGAGI. The CDR3 consists of 13 residues.